A selection of T cell receptor beta chains follows, all from one sample in a study of shared clonotypes between healthy human individuals. Assay: immunoSEQ multiplex PCR; the TCRdb copy retains only in-frame clones and omits some. The sample records approximately 2.1 million clones, approximately 93% being singletons. Sequencing was done on a sample of naive CD4+ T cells from PBMCs. These receptors were taken from a man younger than 35 in good health. Some clones in this sample may be carry-over from other donors' samples. Each CDR3 is given with its conserved first and last residue. A D gene is named only where the DNA matches it firmly. Clone size, where shown, is once, few, many, or a class for clones that have expanded.

V gene	D gene	clone size	J gene	CDR3 protein	CDR3 DNA
TRBV28	TRBD2	NA	TRBJ2-7	CASSLELARTDEQYF	TGTGCCAGCAGTTTGGAACTAGCGCGAACGGACGAGCAGTACTTC
TRBV11-2	TRBD1	NA	TRBJ2-7	CASSTTEGTGIHEQYF	TGTGCCAGCAGCACCACCGAAGGGACAGGGATCCACGAGCAGTACTTC
TRBV5-6	NA	NA	TRBJ2-4	CASSLNYGTGGIQYF	TGTGCCAGCAGCCTGAATTACGGGACGGGCGGCATTCAGTACTTC
TRBV2	NA	NA	TRBJ2-5	CASSLTGFQETRYF	TGTGCCAGCAGCCTTACTGGTTTCCAAGAGACCCGGTACTTC
TRBV6-4	NA	NA	TRBJ1-5	CASSVEQGGQPQHF	TGTGCCAGCAGTGTTGAACAGGGTGGCCAGCCCCAGCATTTT
TRBV5-1	TRBD2	NA	TRBJ2-1	CASSILAGVDNEQFF	TGCGCCAGCAGCATACTAGCGGGAGTCGACAATGAGCAGTTCTTC
TRBV28	TRBD1	once	TRBJ1-2	CASSLPPAGGKGYTF	TGTGCCAGCAGTCTACCCCCTGCAGGGGGCAAAGGCTACACCTTC
TRBV5-1	TRBD2	NA	TRBJ2-1	CASSLISGTHNEQFF	TGCGCCAGCAGCTTGATTAGCGGGACCCACAATGAGCAGTTCTTC
TRBV9	TRBD2	once	TRBJ2-1	CASSVTSGDYNEQFF	TGTGCCAGCAGCGTAACTAGCGGGGACTACAATGAGCAGTTCTTC
TRBV6-6	TRBD1	NA	TRBJ2-5	CASTDRSGKETQYF	TGTGCCAGCACGGACAGGTCAGGAAAAGAGACCCAGTACTTC
TRBV6-6	NA	NA	TRBJ2-2	CASSSRSTGELFF	TGTGCCAGCAGTAGCAGGAGCACCGGGGAGCTGTTTTTT
TRBV25-1	NA	NA	TRBJ1-4	CASSTPGSGEKLFF	TGTGCCAGCAGTACCCCTGGGTCGGGAGAAAAACTGTTTTTT
TRBV19	NA	NA	TRBJ2-3	CASSISGTRFTQYF	TGTGCCAGTAGTATATCCGGGACCCGGTTTACGCAGTATTTT
TRBV6-1	NA	once	TRBJ2-5	CASSDWSRAGQETQYF	TGTGCCAGCAGTGACTGGTCCAGGGCAGGCCAAGAGACCCAGTACTTC
TRBV4-3	NA	NA	TRBJ2-5	CASSQDRRIAIKETQYF	TGCGCCAGCAGCCAAGACCGACGGATAGCTATTAAAGAGACCCAGTACTTC
TRBV9	NA	NA	TRBJ2-1	CASSRESSYNEQFF	TGTGCCAGCAGCCGGGAAAGCTCCTACAATGAGCAGTTCTTC
TRBV4-2	NA	NA	TRBJ2-1	CASSQDEGLDYNEQFF	TGTGCCAGCAGCCAAGATGAAGGACTGGACTACAATGAGCAGTTCTTC
TRBV11-2	NA	NA	TRBJ2-1	CASSQNRVGEQFF	TGTGCCAGCAGCCAAAACAGGGTTGGTGAGCAGTTCTTC
TRBV7-3	NA	NA	TRBJ2-3	CASSQGGSADTQYF	TGTGCCAGCAGCCAAGGGGGGTCTGCAGATACGCAGTATTTT
TRBV5-6	NA	NA	TRBJ1-2	CASSLDGGYGYTF	TGTGCCAGCAGCTTGGACGGGGGCTATGGCTACACCTTC
TRBV20-1	NA	NA	TRBJ2-1	CSASTYNEQFF	TGCAGTGCTAGTACCTACAATGAGCAGTTCTTC
TRBV6-5	NA	once	TRBJ1-2	CASSYSGGYGYTF	TGTGCCAGCAGTTACTCCGGGGGATATGGCTACACCTTC
TRBV6-5	NA	NA	TRBJ1-4	CASSPRGPRYEKLFF	TGTGCCAGCAGTCCCCGGGGTCCGCGCTACGAAAAACTGTTTTTT
TRBV12-5	TRBD1	NA	TRBJ2-1	CASGLILTGGGNEQFF	TGTGCTAGTGGTTTGATCTTGACAGGGGGCGGGAATGAGCAGTTCTTC
TRBV6-1	NA	NA	TRBJ2-7	CASSEWGRNYEQYF	TGTGCCAGCAGTGAATGGGGGCGGAACTACGAGCAGTACTTC
TRBV4-1	NA	once	TRBJ1-4	CASSQEPQSVATNEKLFF	TGCGCCAGCAGCCAAGAACCCCAATCAGTAGCAACTAATGAAAAACTGTTTTTT
TRBV15	NA	NA	TRBJ2-5	CATSTGRHGVQETQYF	TGTGCCACCAGCACTGGGAGGCATGGTGTCCAAGAGACCCAGTACTTC
TRBV6-1	NA	few	TRBJ1-1	CASSLTEDTEAFF	TGTGCCAGCAGCCTGACAGAGGACACTGAAGCTTTCTTT
TRBV28	NA	NA	TRBJ1-5	CASSLLKGYSNQPQHF	TGTGCCAGCAGTTTATTAAAGGGTTATAGCAATCAGCCCCAGCATTTT